This T cell receptor beta chain was sequenced for a study of beta chain features in type 1 diabetes. Study-wide results and limits: cDNA-based reads could over-represent cells with high TCR expression. VDJ junctions from type 1 diabetes patients carried fewer insertions and larger deletions.

The isolated RNA, all of it, was reverse transcribed, so expressed TCRB transcripts were what got sequenced. TCRdb's table, derived via immunoSEQ multiplex PCR, lists solely in-frame clones and lacks some. The sample carries under 400,000 clones, around a fifth recorded once. The CDR3 covers 15 residues. Germline V CDR1 and CDR2: SGHRS, YFSETQ. V was cut by 4 bases and J by 8 bases, with 21 bases left in between. Concerning this clone itself: Its antigen is still unknown.

Material: naive CD4+ T cells from blood. This sequence joins TRBV5-1 and TRBJ1-2, with D possibly matching TRBD1 (5 bases). The receptor was isolated from a woman younger than 35 in good health. The CDR3, as DNA: TGCGCCAGCAGCCTGGGGACTACGTCGCAGGAGGGCTACACCTTC. Its protein is CASSLGTTSQEGYTF.